This T cell receptor beta chain was documented in a study of glioma-infiltrating T cells after dendritic cell vaccination. Up to 2 ug genomic DNA was used for TCRB CDR3 amplification. Profiling relied on immunoSEQ multiplex PCR, and the TCRdb table lists in-frame clones only, not all of them. The table includes roughly 52,000 clones, about 85% detected once. Turning to this clone: The antigen remains unidentified.

The study, taken as a whole, reports: The cohort had few patients with full blood and tumor sets. Higher TCR clonality did not directly relate to longer survival.

Germline V gene lookup returns CDR1 SGHRS and CDR2 YFSETQ. Trimming removed 0 bases from V and 1 base from J, with 10 bases in between. The CDR3 extends over 15 amino acids. V and J are TRBV5-1 and TRBJ1-1, with D perhaps matching TRBD1 (5 bases). The sequence came from a human donor with glioblastoma. Sequencing was performed on blood, taken before dendritic cell vaccination. The CDR3, as DNA: TGCGCCAGCAGCTTGGCGGGACTGGGGAACACTGAAGCTTTCTTT. It translates to CASSLAGLGNTEAFF.